This T cell receptor beta chain stems from a study of response to subunit inactivated influenza vaccine. Findings of the study overall: Researchers suggested that each seasonal influenza vaccination recruits few new T cells.

The CDR3 is 13 amino acids. The V and J ends lost 7 bases and 1 base respectively, with 10 bases between them. Germline V gene data show CDR1 as SGHAT and CDR2 as FQNNGV. Concerning this clonotype itself: Its antigen remains unidentified.

TCRdb re-called the RT-PCR reads with MiXCR, one entry per CDR3 protein. The repertoire holds roughly 780,000 distinct CDR3 sequences, with 15% to 20% as singletons. The source is a man aged 45-60 years who received an inactivated influenza vaccine. This chain links TRBV11-2 with TRBJ2-5; D call uncertain. Sequencing used PBMCs from blood, obtained about 5 days after vaccination. The CDR3 loop is CASNPRTQETQYF. DNA for the CDR3: TGTGCCAGCAACCCGAGGACCCAAGAGACCCAGTACTTC.